One sample yielded the 22 T cell receptor beta chains listed below, sequenced in a study of T cell repertoires in cytomegalovirus infection. These receptors lack a known antigen. TCRdb re-derived calls from the reads in MiXCR, one entry per CDR3 protein. The profile shows roughly 860,000 distinct CDR3 sequences, about 31% of them singletons. The sample was cultured CD8+ T cells from PBMCs, taken from culture after CMV antigen stimulation. All receptors come from a human donor in good health (CMV status not recorded). Some clones in this sample may be carry-over from other donors' samples.

This clonotype was counted only a few times. J is TRBJ1-1 and V is TRBV12-3 or TRBV12-4; the match to TRBD1 covers 8 bases. Germline trimming cut 6 bases from V and 4 bases from J; bases unmatched to any gene: 7. The CDR3 runs 14 residues. The CDR3 DNA reads TGTGCCAGCAGACCTAACAGGGGGTCCACTGAAGCTTTCTTT. Amino acid sequence: CASRPNRGSTEAFF.

This clonotype occurred many times. The rearrangement uses TRBV12-3 or TRBV12-4 and TRBJ1-3, with D perhaps TRBD1 (5 bases). Trimming took off 10 bases at V and 7 bases at J, with 20 bases between the two ends. The CDR3 sequence is 14 residues long. The CDR3 bases are TGTGCCACCACCGCCTTTGGCAGGGATAACACCATATATTTT. Translated: CATTAFGRDNTIYF.

In its sample, this clonotype was seen many times. This chain uses TRBV7-6 with TRBJ2-2, with 7 bases aligning to TRBD1. V shed 6 bases and J 6 bases; nucleotides not matched to a gene: 4. The CDR3 is 13 amino acids. The germline V gene encodes CDR1 SGHVS and CDR2 FNYEAQ. The CDR3 here is CASRTGSAGELFF. The CDR3 DNA sequence: TGTGCCAGCAGGACAGGGAGTGCCGGGGAGCTGTTTTTT.

The chain uses TRBV7-6 and TRBJ2-7; 10 bases are a match to TRBD1. This CDR3 comprises 15 residues. V trimming: 5 bases; J trimming: 0 bases; junction bases outside the gene matches: 4. The germline gives CDR1 SGHVS, CDR2 FNYEAQ. CDR3 bases: TGTGCCAGCAGCGGACGGGACAGGGGCTCCTACGAGCAGTACTTC. It yields the protein CASSGRDRGSYEQYF.

The chain employs TRBV10-3 and TRBJ2-7, with TRBD2 identical over 10 bases. Germline V lookup: CDR1 ENHRY, CDR2 SYGVKD. The CDR3 extends over 12 amino acids. Losses at the gene ends were 6 bases for V and 5 bases for J; bases not matched to a gene: 1. CDR3 sequence (DNA): TGTGCCATCAGACTAGCGGGGAACGAGCAGTACTTC. Protein product: CAIRLAGNEQYF.

The V gene is TRBV12-3 or TRBV12-4, the J gene TRBJ2-7, with D tentatively TRBD1 (6 bases). The CDR3 sequence is 17 residues long. The V end was cut by 3 bases, the J end by 0 bases, with 18 bases between. The CDR3 region has the DNA TGTGCCAGCAGTTTCAGAGCCGGGACATTCGACTCCTACGAGCAGTACTTC. Translation: CASSFRAGTFDSYEQYF.

This chain links TRBV12-3 or TRBV12-4 with TRBJ1-1; possibly TRBD1 for D (5 bases). The V gene lost 7 bases and the J gene lost 5 bases, with 14 bases spanning the gap. The CDR3 runs 13 residues. CDR3 sequence (DNA): TGTGCCAGCACTAACCAGGGTGTGACTGAAGCTTTCTTT. The encoded protein is CASTNQGVTEAFF.

This clonotype has a count of ten or more. This chain uses TRBV6-1 with TRBJ2-2; 7 bases are a match to TRBD1. Germline CDR1 MNHNS, CDR2 SASEGT. The CDR3 totals 15 residues. The V and J ends lost 5 bases and 4 bases, in that order; junction bases with no gene match: 7. This CDR3 reads CASSSWDRTTGELFF. CDR3 bases: TGTGCCAGCAGTTCCTGGGACAGAACCACCGGGGAGCTGTTTTTT.

The V call is TRBV4-1, the J call TRBJ2-7; D may correspond to TRBD1 or TRBD2 (5 bases each). Trimming shortened V by 4 bases and J by 5 bases, and 12 bases separated the two germline ends. The V gene's germline CDR1 is MGHRA and CDR2 YSYEKL. The CDR3 extends over 13 amino acids. CDR3 region: CASSRGIGNEQYV. DNA of the CDR3: TGCGCCAGCAGCCGGGGGATCGGAAACGAGCAGTACGTC.

This chain connects TRBV4-1 to TRBJ2-7, with a tentative D call TRBD1 (5 bases). Germline-derived CDR1 and CDR2 are MGHRA and YSYEKL. V gave up 3 bases and J gave up 3 bases, with 12 bases separating them. CDR3 length: 14 residues. The CDR3 is CASSHPDRGYEQYF. The CDR3, as DNA: TGCGCCAGCAGCCACCCCGATAGGGGCTACGAGCAGTACTTC.

The V and J genes are TRBV10-3 and TRBJ2-3; no clear D gene. CDR1 and CDR2 (germline): ENHRY, SYGVKD. CDR3 size: 13 residues. With 4 bases removed from V and 3 bases from J, the gap between germline ends came to 8 bases. The CDR3 here is CAISAYQTDTQYF. The CDR3 bases are TGTGCCATCAGTGCCTACCAAACAGATACGCAGTATTTT.

The chain is built from TRBV28 and TRBJ1-1; the D gene is possibly TRBD1 (6 bases). CDR1 is MDHEN and CDR2 is SYDVKM in the germline V gene. Trimming pared 6 bases from V and 4 bases from J, leaving 12 bases between. This CDR3 has 13 amino acids. For the CDR3, the DNA is TGTGCCAGCAGCCGGACCAGGGGCACTGAAGCTTTCTTT. This translates into CASSRTRGTEAFF.

The table lists this clonotype with a few counts. The V gene is TRBV7-9, the J gene TRBJ2-7, with TRBD1 identical over 9 bases. Germline V gene lookup returns CDR1 SEHNR and CDR2 FQNEAQ (reference sequence). The CDR3 extends over 15 amino acids. J was trimmed by 4 bases and V by 5 bases; bases with no gene match: 9. This chain's CDR3 is CASSKDRGRGYEQYV. As DNA, the CDR3 is TGTGCCAGCAGCAAGGACAGGGGCAGGGGTTACGAGCAGTACGTC.

This clonotype was observed a few times. This chain links TRBV10-3 with TRBJ2-3, with TRBD2 matching 12 bases. The junction had 7 bases not matched to a gene; V was cut back by 0 bases and J by 0 bases. The germline V gene encodes CDR1 ENHRY and CDR2 SYGVKD. The CDR3 extends over 19 amino acids. CDR3 amino acids: CAISESKTSGGLSTDTQYF. The DNA for the CDR3 is TGTGCCATCAGTGAGTCGAAAACTAGCGGGGGGCTAAGCACAGATACGCAGTATTTT.

This clonotype was seen a single time. V is TRBV4-1 and J is TRBJ1-1; D is uncertain. Trimming cost V 1 base and J 0 bases, with 9 bases left between them. CDR1 is MGHRA and CDR2 is YSYEKL in the germline V gene. The CDR3 covers 15 residues. CDR3 coding DNA: TGCGCCAGCAGCCAAGGGAGCATGATGAACACTGAAGCTTTCTTT. Translating gives CASSQGSMMNTEAFF.

This clonotype was observed a handful of times. The chain uses TRBV19 and TRBJ1-1; TRBD1 is a possible D gene (6 bases). The CDR3 has 16 residues. V shed 3 bases and J shed 5 bases, with 19 bases lying between them. The germline V gene encodes CDR1 LNHDA and CDR2 SQIVND (reference sequence). CDR3 nucleotides: TGTGCCAGTAGTATCCCCTGGACAGTCCCTAAAACTGAAGCTTTCTTT. Amino acids: CASSIPWTVPKTEAFF.

There are a few counts of this clonotype. The chain joins TRBV6-1 to TRBJ1-2, with D maybe TRBD1 (5 bases). Trimming took off 3 bases at V and 0 bases at J, with 14 bases between the two ends. Looked up from germline, CDR1 is MNHNS and CDR2 is SASEGT. There are 16 residues in the CDR3. CDR3 nucleotides: TGTGCCAGCAGTGATGGGGGACTTTTAGCTAACTATGGCTACACCTTC. Protein sequence: CASSDGGLLANYGYTF.

This chain joins TRBV7-9 and TRBJ1-4; tentatively, D is TRBD1 (5 bases). Trimming stripped 4 bases from V and 5 bases from J, with 14 bases between. The CDR3 sequence is 15 residues long. CDR1 is SEHNR and CDR2 is FQNEAQ in the germline V gene (reference sequence). CDR3 in DNA: TGTGCCAGCAGCTCGACTGCATGGGGGAATGAAAAACTGTTTTTT. Protein: CASSSTAWGNEKLFF.

The table lists this clonotype with a few counts. The chain combines TRBV7-9 with TRBJ1-5; TRBD1 might be the D (6 bases). The germline gives CDR1 SEHNR, CDR2 FQNEAQ (reference sequence). The length of the CDR3 is 16 residues. Trimming left V 5 bases short and J 0 bases short, with 14 bases between. The CDR3, as DNA: TGTGCCAGCAGCCACCGGGACATCGATAGCAATCAGCCCCAGCATTTT. Translated, it gives CASSHRDIDSNQPQHF.

For this clonotype: This may arise from a read error, as a much more abundant clone is one base away. The chain has TRBV7-2 and TRBJ2-5; tentatively, D is TRBD2 (5 bases). This CDR3 region has 12 residues. V shed 5 bases and J shed 5 bases, with 9 bases lying between them. Germline values: CDR1 SGHTA, CDR2 FQGNSA. In DNA form, the CDR3 reads TGTGCCAGCAGCAACCGAGGGGAGACCCAGTACTTC. Its translation is CASSNRGETQYF.

This clonotype has only a few counts. V is TRBV19 and J is TRBJ2-7; 7 bases line up with TRBD2. Germline V gives CDR1 LNHDA, CDR2 SQIVND (reference sequence). This CDR3 is 13 amino acids long. The trim removed 2 bases at V and 10 bases at J, leaving 8 bases unmatched. CDR3 coding DNA: TGTGCCAGTAGTATAAGCGGGACCTCCGAACAGTACGTC. Protein: CASSISGTSEQYV.

This clonotype appeared a few times. V gene TRBV7-9 combines with J gene TRBJ1-1; D gene ambiguous. The V end was cut by 5 bases, the J end by 1 base, with 14 bases between. Germline values: CDR1 SEHNR, CDR2 FQNEAQ (reference sequence). This CDR3 contains 15 residues. In DNA form, the CDR3 reads TGTGCCAGCAGCCTCCGCATTGACCAGAACACTGAAGCTTTCTTT. This codes for CASSLRIDQNTEAFF.